One T cell receptor beta chain is described in this entry. Sequencing of TCR beta was carried out in blood CD8+ and CD4+ T cells. This sample is part of a study of CD8 T cells in Susac syndrome. Germline V gene data show CDR1 as MNHNY and CDR2 as SVGAGI (reference sequence). With V trimmed by 0 bases and J by 6 bases, 5 bases remained unmatched. This CDR3 contains 15 residues. An input of roughly 0.45 to 1 ug of RNA was subjected to reverse transcription using random hexamers. Each CDR3 protein is one row after TCRdb ran MiXCR on the immunoSEQ multiplex PCR reads. The sample lists some 300,000 distinct CDR3 sequences; approximately 89% were seen once.

The origin of this receptor is a human donor with multiple sclerosis. The rearrangement uses TRBV6-6 and TRBJ1-2; 9 positions agree with TRBD1. The sequencing sample was made of CD8+ T cells from PBMCs. The CDR3 coding sequence is TGTGCCAGCAGTTACTCCCCCGGGACAGGGAATGGCTACACCTTC. It yields the protein CASSYSPGTGNGYTF.